The present T cell receptor beta chain was sequenced within a study of Graves' ophthalmopathy and Graves' hyperthyroidism. As for the study in general: Peripheral blood sampling preceded any treatment and occurred at initial diagnosis.

Study conclusions and caveats: At around 65% sensitivity and 72.22% specificity, the model predicted progression of the ophthalmopathy.

Investigators amplified TCR beta CDR3 regions from RNA transcripts. Second-round multiplex PCR followed a first-round RT-PCR using HTBI primers. TCRdb re-called the multiplex PCR reads through MiXCR, storing one row per CDR3 protein. The sample shows some 750,000 distinct CDR3 sequences, approximately 40% of them seen only once. A remark on this clonotype: Its target is unknown. Given a much more abundant clone one base away, this may be a read error.

Diagnoses were established from clinical symptoms, serum thyroxine, TRAb, thyroid ultrasound and orbital computed tomography. This CDR3 is built from 15 residues. The V and J ends lost 3 bases and 1 base respectively, with 15 bases between them. Germline CDR1 reads SQVTM; CDR2 reads ANQGSEA. This TCR was sampled from an adult man with Graves' ophthalmopathy. This chain joins TRBV29-1 and TRBJ2-5; possible D gene TRBD1, 5 bases. Sequenced: peripheral blood. In nucleotides, the CDR3 is TGCAGCGTTGATGGGGCGGCTGGCCCCCAAGAGACCCAGTACTTC. Its translation: CSVDGAAGPQETQYF.